This TCR beta chain was observed in a study of T cell repertoires in cytomegalovirus infection. About the research overall: CMV infection together with matching HLA type was indicated by public TCR beta signatures. Regarding the study as a whole: CMV-specific TCR beta clonotypes restricted by HLA-C were the ones dominating the ex vivo response.

This CDR3 has 14 amino acids. V lost 3 bases and J 1 base, leaving 12 bases between the germline ends. CDR1 and CDR2 from the germline V gene are DFQATT and SNEGSKA (reference sequence). As for this clonotype: Its target is unknown.

Each CDR3 protein is one row after TCRdb ran MiXCR on the reads. The data show a few hundred thousand distinct CDR3 sequences, roughly 34% seen once. The source was cultured PBMCs, collected from culture after CMV antigen stimulation. The origin of this receptor is a human donor in good health (CMV status not recorded). Some clones in this sample may be carry-over from other donors' samples. This chain links TRBV20-1 with TRBJ1-1; D call uncertain. The CDR3 protein is CSASREDPNTEAFF. The DNA for the CDR3 is TGCAGTGCTAGTCGTGAAGATCCGAACACTGAAGCTTTCTTT.